Listed below are T cell receptor beta chains from one sample, sequenced in a study of blood T cells in healthy people across ages. A single record per CDR3 protein comes from TCRdb applying MiXCR to the 5' RACE reads. The sample holds roughly 410,000 distinct CDR3 sequences, roughly half seen once. Sequencing was performed on blood. The source is a man between 60 and 75 years old in good health. The CDR3 runs from the conserved cysteine through the conserved F or W. A D gene is named only where the DNA matches it firmly. Some rows have no size entry. The others give once, few or many, or a class for an expanded clone.

D gene,J gene,V gene,clone size,CDR3 protein,CDR3 DNA
TRBD2,TRBJ2-7,TRBV28,.,CASSSTSAYEQYF,TGTGCCAGCAGTTCGACTAGCGCCTACGAGCAGTACTTC
.,TRBJ2-7,TRBV7-2,.,CASSRNRDEQYF,TGTGCCAGCAGCCGAAACCGGGACGAGCAGTACTTC
.,TRBJ2-1,TRBV20-1,once,CSASAGHQFF,TGCAGTGCTAGTGCTGGGCATCAGTTCTTC
.,TRBJ2-7,TRBV28,.,CASSGINAELFRILSWGGSYEQYF,TGTGCCAGCAGTGGTATCAACGCAGAGTTGTTTCGGATACTGTCTTGGGGCGGCTCCTACGAGCAGTACTTC
TRBD2,TRBJ2-5,TRBV9,once,CASNGGGEETQYF,TGTGCCAGCAATGGCGGGGGGGAAGAGACCCAGTACTTC
.,TRBJ2-7,TRBV27,once,CAGSLFLAQSYEQYF,TGTGCCGGCAGTTTATTTCTAGCCCAGTCCTACGAGCAGTACTTC
.,TRBJ2-1,TRBV7-3,many,CASSYRDLSNEQFF,TGTGCCAGCAGCTACCGGGATCTCAGCAATGAGCAGTTCTTC
.,TRBJ2-7,TRBV3-1,.,CASRRTDRAYEQYF,TGTGCCAGCAGGCGAACGGACAGAGCCTACGAGCAGTACTTC
.,TRBJ2-6,TRBV3-1,.,CASSLLLGANVLTF,TGTGCCAGCAGCCTCTTGTTAGGGGCCAACGTCCTGACTTTC
TRBD2,TRBJ2-1,TRBV12-5,.,CASGSPWVAGGPNEQFF,TGTGCTAGTGGTTCTCCCTGGGTAGCGGGAGGGCCCAATGAGCAGTTCTTC
TRBD2,TRBJ2-1,TRBV20-1,few,CSARGLADSYNEQFF,TGCAGTGCTCGCGGACTAGCAGACTCCTACAATGAGCAGTTCTTC
TRBD1,TRBJ1-2,TRBV20-1,once,CSGGTDGYTF,TGCAGTGGGGGGACAGACGGCTACACCTTC
TRBD2,TRBJ2-3,TRBV5-1,few,CASSLIASGDSDTQYF,TGCGCCAGCAGCTTGATCGCTAGCGGGGATTCAGATACGCAGTATTTT
.,TRBJ2-7,TRBV5-1,few,CASSWGDTYLNYEQYF,TGCGCCAGCAGCTGGGGGGACACCTATCTTAACTACGAGCAGTACTTC
.,TRBJ1-1,TRBV6-1,.,CASRKGGNTEAFF,TGTGCCAGCAGAAAGGGCGGGAACACTGAAGCTTTCTTT
TRBD1,TRBJ2-7,TRBV6-1,.,CASSELGQVYEQYF,TGTGCCAGCAGTGAATTGGGACAGGTCTACGAGCAGTACTTC
TRBD2,TRBJ2-7,TRBV29-1,.,CSVETSGEQYEQYF,TGCAGCGTTGAGACTAGCGGGGAACAATACGAGCAGTACTTC
.,TRBJ2-5,TRBV5-1,.,CASSLANQGGETQYF,TGCGCCAGTAGCTTGGCCAATCAGGGGGGAGAGACCCAGTACTTC
.,TRBJ2-4,TRBV6-2/TRBV6-3,many,CASSYPPDSALAKNIQYF,TGTGCCAGCAGTTACCCACCCGACAGCGCCCTAGCCAAAAACATTCAGTACTTC
.,TRBJ2-3,TRBV7-3,.,CASSPNGSGNTQYF,TGTGCCAGCAGCCCTAACGGGAGTGGGAATACGCAGTATTTT
.,TRBJ1-2,TRBV27,.,CASSNRDIGYGYTF,TGTGCCAGCAGTAACCGGGACATCGGTTATGGCTACACCTTC
.,TRBJ2-1,TRBV18,.,CASSNDHLGEQFF,TGTGCCAGCTCAAACGACCACTTGGGTGAGCAGTTCTTC
.,TRBJ2-7,TRBV11-2,.,CASSDPGQGLSYEQYF,TGTGCCAGCAGCGACCCCGGACAGGGACTATCCTACGAGCAGTACTTC
TRBD2,TRBJ2-1,TRBV6-5,.,CASSYPSTSGGADEQFF,TGTGCCAGCAGTTACCCGTCAACTAGCGGGGGGGCCGATGAGCAGTTCTTC
.,TRBJ2-1,TRBV5-1,.,CASSLIAADSSYNEQFF,TGCGCCAGCAGCTTGATTGCTGCGGATAGCTCCTACAATGAGCAGTTCTTC
.,TRBJ2-7,TRBV10-3,.,CAISGRGSGYEQYF,TGTGCCATCAGTGGCAGGGGAAGTGGCTACGAGCAGTACTTC